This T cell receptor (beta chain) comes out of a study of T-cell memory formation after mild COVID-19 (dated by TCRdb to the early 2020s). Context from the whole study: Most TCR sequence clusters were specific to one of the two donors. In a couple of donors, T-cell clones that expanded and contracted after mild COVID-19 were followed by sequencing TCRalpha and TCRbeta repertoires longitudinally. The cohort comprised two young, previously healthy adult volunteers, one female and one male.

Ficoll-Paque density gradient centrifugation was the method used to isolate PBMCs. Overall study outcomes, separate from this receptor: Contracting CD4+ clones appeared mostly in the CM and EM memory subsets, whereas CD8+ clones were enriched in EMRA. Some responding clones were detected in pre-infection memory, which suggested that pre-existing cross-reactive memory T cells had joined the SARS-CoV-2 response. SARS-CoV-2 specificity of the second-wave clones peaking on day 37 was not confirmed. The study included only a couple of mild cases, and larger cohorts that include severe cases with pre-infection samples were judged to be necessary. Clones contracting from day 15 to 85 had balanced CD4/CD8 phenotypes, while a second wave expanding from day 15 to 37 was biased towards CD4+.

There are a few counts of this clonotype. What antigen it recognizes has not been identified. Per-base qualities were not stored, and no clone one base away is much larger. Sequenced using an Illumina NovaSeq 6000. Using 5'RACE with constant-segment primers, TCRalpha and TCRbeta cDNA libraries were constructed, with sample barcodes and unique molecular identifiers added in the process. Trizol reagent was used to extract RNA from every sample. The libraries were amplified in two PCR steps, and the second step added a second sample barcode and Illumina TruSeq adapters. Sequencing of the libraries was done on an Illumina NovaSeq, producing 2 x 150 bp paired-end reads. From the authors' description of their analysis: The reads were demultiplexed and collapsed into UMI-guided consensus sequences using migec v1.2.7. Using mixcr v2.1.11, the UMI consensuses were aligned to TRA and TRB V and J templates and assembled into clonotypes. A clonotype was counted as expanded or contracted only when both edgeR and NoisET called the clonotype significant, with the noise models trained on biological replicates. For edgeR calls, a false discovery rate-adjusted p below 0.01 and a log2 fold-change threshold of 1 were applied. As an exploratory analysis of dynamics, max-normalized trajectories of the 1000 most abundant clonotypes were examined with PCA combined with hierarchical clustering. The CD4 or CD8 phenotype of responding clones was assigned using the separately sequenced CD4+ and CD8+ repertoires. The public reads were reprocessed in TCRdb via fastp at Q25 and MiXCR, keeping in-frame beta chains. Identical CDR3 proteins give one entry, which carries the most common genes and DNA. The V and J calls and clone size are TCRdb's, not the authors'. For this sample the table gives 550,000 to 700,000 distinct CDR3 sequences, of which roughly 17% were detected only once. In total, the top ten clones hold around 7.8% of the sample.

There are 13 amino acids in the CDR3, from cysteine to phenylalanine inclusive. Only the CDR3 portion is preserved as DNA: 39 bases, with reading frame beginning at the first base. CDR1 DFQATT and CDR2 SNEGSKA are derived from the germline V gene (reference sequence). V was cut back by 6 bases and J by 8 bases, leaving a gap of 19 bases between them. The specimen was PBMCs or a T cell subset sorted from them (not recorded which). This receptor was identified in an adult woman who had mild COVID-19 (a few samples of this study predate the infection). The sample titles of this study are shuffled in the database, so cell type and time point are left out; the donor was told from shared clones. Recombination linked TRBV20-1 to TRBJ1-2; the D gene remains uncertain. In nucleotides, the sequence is TGCAGTGCGGGGAGAGGAGTCCCGGGGGGCTACACCTTC. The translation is CSAGRGVPGGYTF.